The 14 T cell receptor beta chains below come from one sample, sequenced in a study of cytomegalovirus exposure and HLA in healthy donors. 60 Vbeta and 13 Jbeta primers were used in PCR. The protocol was immunoSEQ multiplex PCR, while the TCRdb copy is restricted to in-frame clones and leaves out a portion. Listed are 68,000 or so clones; more than 15% falls within the top ten. Sequencing used PBMCs. The receptors derive from a boy younger than 18 in good health and CMV-seronegative.

The chain carries TRBV6-5 and TRBJ2-7; D is uncertain. Germline V CDR1 and CDR2: MNHEY, SVGAGI. The CDR3 length is 12 residues. V dropped 5 bases and J dropped 3 bases, with 8 bases sitting between them. DNA of the CDR3: TGTGCCAGCAGTGAAATCGGCTACGAGCAGTACTTC. The encoded protein is CASSEIGYEQYF.

The chain is built from TRBV5-1 and TRBJ1-1; no clear D gene. The V end was cut by 0 bases, the J end by 8 bases, with 17 bases between. CDR1 is SGHRS and CDR2 is YFSETQ in the germline V gene. There are 15 residues in the CDR3. The chain's CDR3 is CASSLVPLVEQEAFF. DNA of the CDR3: TGCGCCAGCAGCTTGGTGCCATTGGTTGAACAGGAAGCTTTCTTT.

The V gene is TRBV27, the J gene TRBJ1-2; TRBD1 matches at 11 bases. With V trimmed by 4 bases and J by 7 bases, 11 bases remained unmatched. Germline V gene sequence: CDR1 MNHEY, CDR2 SMNVEV (reference sequence). The length of the CDR3 is 16 residues. CDR3 loop: CASSWTGGKGASGYTF. The CDR3 nucleotides are TGTGCCAGCAGTTGGACAGGGGGCAAGGGCGCGTCTGGCTACACCTTC.

This chain links TRBV27 with TRBJ2-1; 11 bases are shared with TRBD2. Germline V gene sequence: CDR1 MNHEY, CDR2 SMNVEV (reference sequence). The J segment lost 0 bases and the V segment lost 5 bases, leaving 0 bases of the junction unmatched. The CDR3 is made up of 15 amino acids. CDR3 sequence reads: CASSTSGGSYNEQFF. The CDR3, as DNA: TGTGCCAGCAGTACTAGCGGGGGCTCCTACAATGAGCAGTTCTTC.

The J gene is TRBJ2-3, the V gene TRBV5-1; TRBD2 agrees at 12 bases. J lost 2 bases, V lost 3 bases, and 7 bases had no gene match. This CDR3 spans 17 amino acids. Germline V gene data show CDR1 as SGHRS and CDR2 as YFSETQ. This CDR3 reads CASSSTSGGINTDTQYF. Here the CDR3 DNA reads TGCGCCAGCAGCTCCACTAGCGGGGGGATCAACACAGATACGCAGTATTTT.

This chain joins TRBV9 and TRBJ1-2, with TRBD1 matching over 7 bases. Trimming took 5 bases from V and 5 from J; bases not matched to a gene: 9. The CDR3 is 14 residues long. CDR1 SGDLS and CDR2 YYNGEE come from the germline V gene. The CDR3 bases are TGTGCCAGCAGGCCCGGACAGGAGCTTTATGGCTACACCTTC. Translating it yields CASRPGQELYGYTF. The complete variable domain, with remaining parts taken from reference TRBV9 and TRBJ1-2, reads DSGVTQTPKHLITATGQRVTLRCSPRSGDLSVYWYQQSLDQGLQFLIQYYNGEERAKGNILERFSAQQFPDLHSELNLSSLELGDSALYFCASRPGQELYGYTFGSGTRLTVV.

The CDR3 sequence is CAISAKTSGNYEQYF. The CDR3, as DNA: TGTGCCATCAGTGCCAAGACTAGCGGGAACTACGAGCAGTACTTC. The chain combines TRBV10-3 with TRBJ2-7, with 11 bases lining up with TRBD2. The CDR3 extends over 15 amino acids. Germline CDR1 is ENHRY and CDR2 is SYGVKD. Trimming removed 4 bases from V and 3 bases from J; junction bases left unmatched: 5.

The chain combines TRBV2 with TRBJ2-2; tentative D call: TRBD1 (6 bases). This CDR3 is built from 13 residues. Germline V gene sequence: CDR1 SNHLY, CDR2 FYNNEI. The ends were cut back, 4 bases at V and 7 bases at J, with 10 bases in the middle. CDR3 nucleotides: TGTGCCAGCAGTGTCAGGGGTGGCGGGGAGCTGTTTTTT. It is translated as CASSVRGGGELFF.

The chain links TRBV5-1 to TRBJ1-1; 7 positions agree with TRBD1. From germline, CDR1 is SGHRS and CDR2 YFSETQ. The CDR3 is made up of 15 amino acids. Trimming took 4 bases from V and 1 from J; bases not matched to a gene: 7. CDR3 protein: CASSLQGTANTEAFF. CDR3 DNA: TGCGCCAGCAGCCTACAGGGGACAGCGAACACTGAAGCTTTCTTT.

The J gene is TRBJ2-5, the V gene TRBV7-3; TRBD1 matches at 7 bases. The CDR3 is made up of 14 amino acids. V shed 8 bases and J 7 bases; nucleotides not matched to a gene: 13. From germline, CDR1 is SGHTA and CDR2 FQGTGA. In DNA form, the CDR3 reads TGTGCCAGCTCCTACAGGGGCGAGGTGGGGACCCAGTACTTC. Translated, it gives CASSYRGEVGTQYF.

The DNA of the CDR3 is TGTGCCAGCAGCGTAGGACTACAGGGGGTGGAGGGCTACACCTTC. Its translation: CASSVGLQGVEGYTF. The chain carries TRBV9 and TRBJ1-2; 8 bases fit TRBD1. The germline gives CDR1 SGDLS, CDR2 YYNGEE. With 0 bases clipped from V and 8 bases from J, the junction kept 9 bases outside the gene matches. The CDR3 spans 15 residues. Looking up the rest from reference TRBV9 and TRBJ1-2 gives the full variable domain: DSGVTQTPKHLITATGQRVTLRCSPRSGDLSVYWYQQSLDQGLQFLIQYYNGEERAKGNILERFSAQQFPDLHSELNLSSLELGDSALYFCASSVGLQGVEGYTFGSGTRLTVV.

The chain is built from TRBV5-1 and TRBJ1-1, with 8 positions matching TRBD1. This CDR3 region has 13 residues. Germline CDR1 and CDR2: SGHRS and YFSETQ. The V segment lost 7 bases and the J segment 6 bases; nucleotides outside the gene matches: 8. The CDR3 sequence: CASGGQGNAEAFF. The CDR3 nucleotides are TGCGCCAGCGGCGGACAGGGCAACGCTGAAGCTTTCTTT.

The chain recombines TRBV7-3 with TRBJ2-2; D uncertain. V shed 5 bases and J shed 4 bases, with 5 bases lying between them. This CDR3 comprises 12 residues. The germline gives CDR1 SGHTA, CDR2 FQGTGA. CDR3: CASSASTGELFF. CDR3 coding DNA: TGTGCCAGCAGCGCGTCCACCGGGGAGCTGTTTTTT.

The chain joins TRBV6-5 to TRBJ1-2, with D possibly TRBD1 on 5 matching bases. Trimming removed 2 bases at V and 4 bases at J, with 8 bases between. The CDR3 covers 13 residues. The V gene's germline CDR1 is MNHEY and CDR2 SVGAGI. CDR3 in amino acids: CASSYGGTYGYTF. Written as DNA, the CDR3 is TGTGCCAGCAGTTACGGGGGGACCTATGGCTACACCTTC.